This record concerns one T cell receptor (delta chain) sequence. This entry is derived from a study of gamma-delta T cells after stem cell transplantation. TCRdb fed the RT-PCR reads into CATT to redo clone calling. The data contain roughly 1,200 delta-chain clones, over 30% of them singletons. The specimen was gamma-delta T cells. This clonotype was obtained from a human donor. It is not recorded whose cells these are; they may come from a transplant donor.

The CDR3 DNA reads as TGTGCCTGTGACAATCTGGGGGCTACCCATAAACTCATCTTT. This codes for CACDNLGATHKLIF. The genes are TRDV2 and TRDJ1; 7 nucleotides line up with TRDD3. The V segment lost 2 bases and the J segment 6 bases; nucleotides outside the gene matches: 8. CDR1 is GEAIGNYY, CDR2 EKD, per germline. This CDR3 spans 14 amino acids.